A selection of T cell receptor beta chains follows, all from one sample in a study of blood T cell repertoires in COVID-19. The table came from immunoSEQ multiplex PCR; TCRdb's copy has only in-frame clones and leaves some out. The sample holds about 74,000 clones, 84% seen once. The source material was peripheral blood. These receptors originate from a man in his fifties with active COVID-19. Each CDR3 is given with its conserved first and last residue. The D gene is left open where the match is weak. Expanded clones get a size class; other rows say once, few or many, or leave the size out.

d_call,j_call,clone_size,v_call,cdr3_nt,cdr3_aa
TRBD1,TRBJ1-3,NA,TRBV7-6,TGTGCCAGCAGCTTAGCCACAGGGGTGGGAAACACCATATATTTT,CASSLATGVGNTIYF
NA,TRBJ2-7,NA,TRBV11-2,TGTGCCAGCAGCTTAGATTTCAGGGAGGGGGACGAGCAGTACTTC,CASSLDFREGDEQYF
NA,TRBJ1-2,NA,TRBV13,TGTGCCAGCAGCTCTCCCGGTGGCTACACCTTC,CASSSPGGYTF
NA,TRBJ2-5,once,TRBV10-3,TGTGCCATCAGTGAACCAGGGGCTGGGGAGACCCAGTACTTC,CAISEPGAGETQYF
TRBD1,TRBJ1-5,few,TRBV2,TGTGCCAGCAGTAAGACAGGGCGTAATCAGCCCCAGCATTTT,CASSKTGRNQPQHF
NA,TRBJ1-6,NA,TRBV5-1,TGCGCCAGCAGCTCCGGCACGGGAGATTCACCCCTCCACTTT,CASSSGTGDSPLHF
TRBD2,TRBJ2-1,once,TRBV7-2,TGTGCCACTGGACTAGCGGGAGGGGTTTACAATGAGCAGTTCTTC,CATGLAGGVYNEQFF
NA,TRBJ2-7,NA,TRBV7-9,TGTGCCAGCAGCTTGTCGCGCGACGAGCAGTACTTC,CASSLSRDEQYF
NA,TRBJ2-7,NA,TRBV27,TGTGCCAGCAGTTCGGCGGGGAACTACGAGCAGTACTTC,CASSSAGNYEQYF
TRBD1,TRBJ1-2,NA,TRBV6-6,TGTGCCAGCATGAGGCAGGGGGGCTATGGCTACACCTTC,CASMRQGGYGYTF
TRBD1,TRBJ2-5,NA,TRBV5-1,TGCGCCAGCAGCCCCCGACAGGGGGGAGAGACCCAGTACTTC,CASSPRQGGETQYF
TRBD1,TRBJ2-7,NA,TRBV15,TGTGCCACCAGCAGAGAAGGTGGGACAGACCTCTGGGAGCAGTACTTC,CATSREGGTDLWEQYF
TRBD1,TRBJ1-5,few,TRBV5-6,TGTGCCAGCAGCTTGATGCAGGGGGGCAATCAGCCCCAGCATTTT,CASSLMQGGNQPQHF
TRBD1,TRBJ2-7,few,TRBV5-1,TGCGCCAGCAGCTTAGTCTCCGGGACAGGGTACTACGAGCAGTACTTC,CASSLVSGTGYYEQYF
NA,TRBJ1-3,few,TRBV13,TGTGCCAGCAGCTTCGGGGAAACTGGAAACACCATATATTTT,CASSFGETGNTIYF
NA,TRBJ2-2,NA,TRBV5-1,TGCGCCAGCAGCTTGATGGGGAAAGGCGGGACCGGGGAGCTGTTTTTT,CASSLMGKGGTGELFF
NA,TRBJ1-2,NA,TRBV29-1,TGCAGCGTTGTGGACAACTTTAACTATGGCTACACCTTC,CSVVDNFNYGYTF
TRBD1,TRBJ2-1,NA,TRBV3-1/TRBV3-2,TGTGCCAGCAGCCCCCGGACAGGGAGGATAAATGAGCAGTTCTTC,CASSPRTGRINEQFF
NA,TRBJ1-6,few,TRBV6-6,TGTGCCAGCACCAACCCGGACAGTCATAATTCACCCCTCCACTTT,CASTNPDSHNSPLHF
TRBD1,TRBJ2-6,NA,TRBV29-1,TGCAGCGTCTGGGACAGGGAAGCATCCGGGGCCAACGTCCTGACTTTC,CSVWDREASGANVLTF
TRBD1,TRBJ1-1,NA,TRBV9,TGTGCCAGCAGCGCGACAGGGCAGAACACTGAAGCTTTCTTT,CASSATGQNTEAFF
NA,TRBJ2-1,NA,TRBV12-3/TRBV12-4,TGTGCCAGCAGCCCAGGGTCCCTGGATGAGCAGTTCTTC,CASSPGSLDEQFF
NA,TRBJ1-2,few,TRBV5-1,TGCGCCAGCAGCGCCGGCAGAGGGCTGGGCTACACCTTC,CASSAGRGLGYTF
TRBD2,TRBJ2-3,NA,TRBV9,TGTGCCAGCAGCGCAACCCCGGGACTAGCAACAGATACGCAGTATTTT,CASSATPGLATDTQYF
NA,TRBJ1-1,NA,TRBV30,TGTGCCTGGAGTGTAGGGGTTGGCCTGAACACTGAAGCTTTCTTT,CAWSVGVGLNTEAFF
NA,TRBJ1-1,NA,TRBV2,TGTGCCAGCAAACAGGATACGAACACTGAAGCTTTCTTT,CASKQDTNTEAFF
TRBD1,TRBJ1-1,NA,TRBV6-5,TGTGCCAGCAGGTTCCGACAGGGGAACACTGAAGCTTTCTTT,CASRFRQGNTEAFF
NA,TRBJ1-3,NA,TRBV7-8,TGTGCCAGCAGCCGAGGCACAGTTGGAAACACCATATATTTT,CASSRGTVGNTIYF